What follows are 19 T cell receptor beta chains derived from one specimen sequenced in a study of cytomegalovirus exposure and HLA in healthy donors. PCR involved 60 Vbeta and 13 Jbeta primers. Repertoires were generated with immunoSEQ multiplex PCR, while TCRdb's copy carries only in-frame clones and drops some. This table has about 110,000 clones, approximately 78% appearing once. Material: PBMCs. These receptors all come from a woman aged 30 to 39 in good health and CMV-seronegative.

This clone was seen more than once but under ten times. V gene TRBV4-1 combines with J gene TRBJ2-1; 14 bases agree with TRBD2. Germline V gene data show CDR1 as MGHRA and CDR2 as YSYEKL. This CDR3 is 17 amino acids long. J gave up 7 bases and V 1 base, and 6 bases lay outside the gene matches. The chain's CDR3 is CASSQGLAGGPRNEQFF. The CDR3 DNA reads TGCGCCAGCAGCCAAGGACTAGCGGGAGGGCCTCGGAATGAGCAGTTCTTC.

The CDR3 spells CASKVTGRSPLHF. In DNA form, the CDR3 reads TGTGCCAGCAAGGTAACAGGGCGATCACCCCTCCACTTT. V is TRBV7-2 and J is TRBJ1-6, with D possibly TRBD1 on 6 matching bases. The germline V gene has CDR1 SGHTA and CDR2 FQGNSA. Trimming stripped 7 bases from V and 10 bases from J, with 14 bases between. This CDR3 contains 13 residues.

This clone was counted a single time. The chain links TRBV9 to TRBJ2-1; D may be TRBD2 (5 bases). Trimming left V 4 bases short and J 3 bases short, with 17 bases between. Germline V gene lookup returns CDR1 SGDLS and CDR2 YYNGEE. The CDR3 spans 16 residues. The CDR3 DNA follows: TGTGCCAGCAGCCCACGACCGACACTAGGCTACAATGAGCAGTTCTTC. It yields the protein CASSPRPTLGYNEQFF.

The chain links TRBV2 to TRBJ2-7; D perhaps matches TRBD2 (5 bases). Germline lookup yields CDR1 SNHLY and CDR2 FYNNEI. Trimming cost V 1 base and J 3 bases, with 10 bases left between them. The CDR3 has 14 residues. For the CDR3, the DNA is TGTGCCAGCAGTGAAGGCCCAAGCGGCTACGAGCAGTACTTC. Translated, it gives CASSEGPSGYEQYF.

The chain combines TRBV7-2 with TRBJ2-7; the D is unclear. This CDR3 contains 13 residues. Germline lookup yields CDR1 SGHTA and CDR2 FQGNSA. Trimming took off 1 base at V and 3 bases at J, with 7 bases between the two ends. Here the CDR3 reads CASSLGSNYEQYF. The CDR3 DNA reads TGTGCCAGCAGCTTAGGGTCTAACTACGAGCAGTACTTC.

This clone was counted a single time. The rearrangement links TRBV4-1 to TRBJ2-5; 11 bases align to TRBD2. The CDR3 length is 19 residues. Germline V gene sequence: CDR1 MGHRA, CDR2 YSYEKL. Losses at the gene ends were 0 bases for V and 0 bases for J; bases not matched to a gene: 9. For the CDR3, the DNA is TGCGCCAGCAGCCAAGAAGCAATAGCGGGAGGGACGTACCAAGAGACCCAGTACTTC. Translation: CASSQEAIAGGTYQETQYF.

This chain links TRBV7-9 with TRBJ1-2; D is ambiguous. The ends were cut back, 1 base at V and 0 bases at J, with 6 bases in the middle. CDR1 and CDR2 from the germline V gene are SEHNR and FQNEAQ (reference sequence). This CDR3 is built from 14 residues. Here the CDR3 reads CASSLEQANYGYTF. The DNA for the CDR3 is TGTGCCAGCAGCTTAGAACAAGCTAACTATGGCTACACCTTC. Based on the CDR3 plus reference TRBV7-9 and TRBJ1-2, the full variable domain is DTGVSQNPRHKITKRGQNVTFRCDPISEHNRLYWYRQTLGQGPEFLTYFQNEAQLEKSRLLSDRFSAERPKGSFSTLEIQRTEQGDSAMYLCASSLEQANYGYTFGSGTRLTVV.

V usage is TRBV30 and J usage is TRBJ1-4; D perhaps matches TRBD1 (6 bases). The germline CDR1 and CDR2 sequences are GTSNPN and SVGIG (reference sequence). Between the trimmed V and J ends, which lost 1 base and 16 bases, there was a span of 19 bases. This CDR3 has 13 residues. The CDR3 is CAWSAGQSLPPFF. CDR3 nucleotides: TGTGCCTGGAGTGCGGGACAAAGCCTTCCGCCGTTTTTT. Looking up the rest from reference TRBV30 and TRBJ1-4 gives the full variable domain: SQTIHQWPATLVQPVGSPLSLECTVEGTSNPNLYWYRQAAGRGLQLLFYSVGIGQISSEVPQNLSASRPQDRQFILSSKKLLLSDSGFYLCAWSAGQSLPPFFGSGTQLSVL.

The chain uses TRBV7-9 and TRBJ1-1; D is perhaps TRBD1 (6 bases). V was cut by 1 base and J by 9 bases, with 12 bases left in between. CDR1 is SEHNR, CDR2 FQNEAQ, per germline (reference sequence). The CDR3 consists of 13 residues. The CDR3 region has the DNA TGTGCCAGCAGCTTAGGCACCACAGGGCAAGCTTTCTTT. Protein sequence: CASSLGTTGQAFF.

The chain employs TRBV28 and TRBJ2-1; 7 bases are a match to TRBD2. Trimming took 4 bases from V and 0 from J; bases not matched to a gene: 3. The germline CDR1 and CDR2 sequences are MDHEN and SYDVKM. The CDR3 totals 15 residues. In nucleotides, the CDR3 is TGTGCCAGCAGTTCCGGGGGGTTCTCCTACAATGAGCAGTTCTTC. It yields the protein CASSSGGFSYNEQFF.

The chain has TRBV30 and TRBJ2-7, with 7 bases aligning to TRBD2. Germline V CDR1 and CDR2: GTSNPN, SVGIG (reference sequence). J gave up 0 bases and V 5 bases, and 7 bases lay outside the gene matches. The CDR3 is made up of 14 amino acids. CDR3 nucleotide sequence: TGTGCCTGGGCGGGAGCCCTGAGCTCCTACGAGCAGTACTTC. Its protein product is CAWAGALSSYEQYF. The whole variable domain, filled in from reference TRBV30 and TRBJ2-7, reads SQTIHQWPATLVQPVGSPLSLECTVEGTSNPNLYWYRQAAGRGLQLLFYSVGIGQISSEVPQNLSASRPQDRQFILSSKKLLLSDSGFYLCAWAGALSSYEQYFGPGTRLTVT.

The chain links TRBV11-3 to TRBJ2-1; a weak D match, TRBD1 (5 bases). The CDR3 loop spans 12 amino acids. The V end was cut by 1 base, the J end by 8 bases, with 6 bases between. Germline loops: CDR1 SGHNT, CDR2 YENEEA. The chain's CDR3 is CASSLGGHEQFF. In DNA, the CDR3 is TGTGCCAGCAGCTTAGGGGGCCATGAGCAGTTCTTC.

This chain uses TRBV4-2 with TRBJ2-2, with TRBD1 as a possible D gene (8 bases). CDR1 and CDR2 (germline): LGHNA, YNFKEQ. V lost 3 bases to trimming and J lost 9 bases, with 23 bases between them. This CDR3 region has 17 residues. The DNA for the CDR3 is TGTGCCAGCAGCCACACAGGGCACAGGGGGGGCTATCGGGAGCTGTTTTTT. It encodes CASSHTGHRGGYRELFF.

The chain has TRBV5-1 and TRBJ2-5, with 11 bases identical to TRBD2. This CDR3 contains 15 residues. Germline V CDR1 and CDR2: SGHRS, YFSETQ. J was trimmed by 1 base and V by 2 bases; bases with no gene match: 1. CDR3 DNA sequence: TGCGCCAGCAGCTTCGGGACTAGCGGCCAAGAGACCCAGTACTTC. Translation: CASSFGTSGQETQYF.

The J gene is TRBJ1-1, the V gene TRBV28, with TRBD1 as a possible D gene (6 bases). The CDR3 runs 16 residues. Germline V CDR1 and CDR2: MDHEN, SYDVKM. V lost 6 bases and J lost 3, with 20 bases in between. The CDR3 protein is CASSLTRGGADTEAFF. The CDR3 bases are TGTGCCAGCAGCCTTACACGGGGGGGGGCGGACACTGAAGCTTTCTTT.

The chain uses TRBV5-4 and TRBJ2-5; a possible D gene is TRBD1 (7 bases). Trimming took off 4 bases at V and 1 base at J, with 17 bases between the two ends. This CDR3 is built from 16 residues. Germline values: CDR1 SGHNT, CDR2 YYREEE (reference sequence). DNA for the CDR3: TGTGCCAGCAGCCCAGGAGGGCGGGACAGCCAAGAGACCCAGTACTTC. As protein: CASSPGGRDSQETQYF.

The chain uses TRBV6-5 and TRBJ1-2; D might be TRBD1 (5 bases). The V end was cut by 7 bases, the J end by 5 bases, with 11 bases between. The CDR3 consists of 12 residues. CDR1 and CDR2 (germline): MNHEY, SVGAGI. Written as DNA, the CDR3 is TGTGCCAGCATGGGCGGGGGGTATGGCTACACCTTC. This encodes CASMGGGYGYTF.

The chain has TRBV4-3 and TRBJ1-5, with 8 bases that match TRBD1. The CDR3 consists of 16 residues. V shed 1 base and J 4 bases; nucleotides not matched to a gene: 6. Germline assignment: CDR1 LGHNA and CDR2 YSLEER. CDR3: CASSQGTGLENQPQHF. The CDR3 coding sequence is TGCGCCAGCAGCCAAGGGACAGGGTTGGAGAATCAGCCCCAGCATTTT.

CDR3 bases: TGTGCCAGCAGCTTAAGTGCAGGGGAGAGGGCAGATACGCAGTATTTT. Translated: CASSLSAGERADTQYF. The gene calls are TRBV11-2 and TRBJ2-3, with D possibly matching TRBD1 (6 bases). This CDR3 contains 16 residues. V was trimmed by 2 bases and J by 4 bases, leaving 16 bases between them. CDR1 is SGHAT, CDR2 FQNNGV, per germline.